These T cell receptor beta chains were read from a single sample in a study of blood T cell repertoires in COVID-19. The table came from immunoSEQ multiplex PCR; TCRdb's copy has only in-frame clones and leaves some out. This table holds roughly 330,000 clones, 80% to 90% found once. Specimen: peripheral blood. Receptor source: a man aged 25-45 years with COVID-19, enrolled during active disease. CDR3s include the opening cysteine and the closing phenylalanine or tryptophan. A D gene is named only where the DNA matches it firmly. Some rows have no size entry. The others give once, few or many, or a class for an expanded clone.

few | TRBJ1-1 | TRBV6-5 | NA | TGTGCCAGCACTTCCAGGGGTGGGACTGAAGCTTTCTTT | CASTSRGGTEAFF
NA | TRBJ2-5 | TRBV29-1 | NA | TGCAGCGTTGAAGACAGGGTTGAGACCCAGTACTTC | CSVEDRVETQYF
NA | TRBJ2-1 | TRBV18 | TRBD1 | TGTGCCAGCTCAACAGGGGGGTTCAACAATGAGCAGTTCTTC | CASSTGGFNNEQFF
NA | TRBJ2-3 | TRBV6-2/TRBV6-3 | NA | TGTGCCAGCAGTTCCTCTGAAGGGGGGGCGGATACGCAGTATTTT | CASSSSEGGADTQYF
NA | TRBJ2-5 | TRBV7-2 | NA | TGTGCCAGCAGCTCCCAAGGGCCCAGGGTTGGAGAGACCCAGTACTTC | CASSSQGPRVGETQYF
NA | TRBJ2-7 | TRBV15 | NA | TGTGCCACCAGCAGAGATCTTCGGACAGAGTCCTACGAGCAGTACTTC | CATSRDLRTESYEQYF
few | TRBJ2-1 | TRBV7-9 | NA | TGTGCCAGCAGCTTAGCGATCGGGGGCAATGAGCAGTTCTTC | CASSLAIGGNEQFF
NA | TRBJ2-5 | TRBV5-4 | NA | TGTGCCAGCAGCTTGACAGGGCGGCAAGAGACCCAGTACTTC | CASSLTGRQETQYF
NA | TRBJ2-2 | TRBV7-3 | TRBD1 | TGTGCCAGCAGCCCGCGGGACAGGAAGGACACCGGGGAGCTGTTTTTT | CASSPRDRKDTGELFF
once | TRBJ1-2 | TRBV4-3 | NA | TGCGCCAGCAGCCAAGATGGGGAGGGAGTCTATGGCTACACCTTC | CASSQDGEGVYGYTF
NA | TRBJ2-2 | TRBV19 | NA | TGTGCCAGTAAAAGGTCAGTCTTCGGACAGTATTCCACCGGGGAGCTGTTTTTT | CASKRSVFGQYSTGELFF
NA | TRBJ1-1 | TRBV7-2 | TRBD1 | TGTGCCAGCAGCTTATCGGGGATAGACAGGGCTGAAGCTTTCTTT | CASSLSGIDRAEAFF
few | TRBJ1-3 | TRBV7-2 | NA | TGTGCCAGCAGCTTAGGCAGATCTGGAAACACCATATATTTT | CASSLGRSGNTIYF
once | TRBJ1-1 | TRBV10-3 | NA | TGTGCCATCAGTGAGTCGTTGGAGGGAGCTTTCTTT | CAISESLEGAFF
once | TRBJ2-7 | TRBV6-6 | TRBD2 | TGTGCCAGCAGGGGCGGGACTACGTCCGAGCAGTACTTC | CASRGGTTSEQYF
NA | TRBJ2-3 | TRBV3-1/TRBV3-2 | TRBD1 | TGTGCCAGCAGCCAAGGGAGAGGGACAGGGCTCTACGATACGCAGTATTTT | CASSQGRGTGLYDTQYF
NA | TRBJ1-3 | TRBV6-6 | NA | TGTGCCAGCAGTTCTCCAGGGATCTCTGGAAACACCATATATTTT | CASSSPGISGNTIYF